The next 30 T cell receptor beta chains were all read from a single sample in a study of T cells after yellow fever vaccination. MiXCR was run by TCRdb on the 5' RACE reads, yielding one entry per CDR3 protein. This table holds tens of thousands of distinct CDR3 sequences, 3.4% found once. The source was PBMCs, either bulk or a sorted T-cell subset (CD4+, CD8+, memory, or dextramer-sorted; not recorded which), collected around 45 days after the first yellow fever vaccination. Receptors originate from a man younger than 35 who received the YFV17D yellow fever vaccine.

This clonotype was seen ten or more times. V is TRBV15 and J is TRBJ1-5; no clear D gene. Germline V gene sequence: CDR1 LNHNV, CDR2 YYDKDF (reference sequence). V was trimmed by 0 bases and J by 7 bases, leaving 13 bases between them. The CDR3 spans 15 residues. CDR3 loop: CATSRDLEGRQPQHF. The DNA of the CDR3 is TGTGCCACCAGCAGAGATCTGGAGGGCCGGCAGCCCCAGCATTTT. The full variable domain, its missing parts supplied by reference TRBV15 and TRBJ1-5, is DAMVIQNPRYQVTQFGKPVTLSCSQTLNHNVMYWYQQKSSQAPKLLFHYYDKDFNNEADTPDNFQSRRPNTSFCFLDIRSPGLGDTAMYLCATSRDLEGRQPQHFGDGTRLSIL.

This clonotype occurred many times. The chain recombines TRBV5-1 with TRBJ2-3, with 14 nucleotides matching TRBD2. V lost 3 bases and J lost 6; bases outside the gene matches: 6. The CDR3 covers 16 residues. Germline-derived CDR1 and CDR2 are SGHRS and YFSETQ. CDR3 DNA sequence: TGCGCCAGCAGCTCCGGGACTAGCGGGGGCGGTGATACGCAGTATTTT. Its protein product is CASSSGTSGGGDTQYF.

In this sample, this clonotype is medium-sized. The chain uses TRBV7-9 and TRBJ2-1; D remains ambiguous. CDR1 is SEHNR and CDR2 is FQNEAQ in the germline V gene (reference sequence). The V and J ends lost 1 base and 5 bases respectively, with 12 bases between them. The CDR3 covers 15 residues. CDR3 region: CASSLVAIRDNEQFF. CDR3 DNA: TGTGCCAGCAGCTTAGTGGCGATTAGGGACAATGAGCAGTTCTTC.

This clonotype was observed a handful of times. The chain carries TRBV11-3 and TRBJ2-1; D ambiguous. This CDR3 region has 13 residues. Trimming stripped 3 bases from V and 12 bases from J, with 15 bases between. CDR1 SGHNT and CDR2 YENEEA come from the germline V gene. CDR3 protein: CASSFSPSGGQFF. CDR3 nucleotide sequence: TGTGCCAGCAGCTTCTCCCCCAGTGGCGGGCAGTTCTTC. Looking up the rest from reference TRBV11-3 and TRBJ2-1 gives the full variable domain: EAGVVQSPRYKIIEKKQPVAFWCNPISGHNTLYWYLQNLGQGPELLIRYENEEAVDDSQLPKDRFSAERLKGVDSTLKIQPAELGDSAVYLCASSFSPSGGQFFGPGTRLTVL.

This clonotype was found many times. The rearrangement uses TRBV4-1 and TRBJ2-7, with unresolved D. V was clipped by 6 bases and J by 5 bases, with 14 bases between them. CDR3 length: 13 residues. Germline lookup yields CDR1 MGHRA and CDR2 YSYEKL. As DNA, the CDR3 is TGCGCCAGCAGGTCTCAAACTTGGGACGAGCAGTACTTC. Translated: CASRSQTWDEQYF.

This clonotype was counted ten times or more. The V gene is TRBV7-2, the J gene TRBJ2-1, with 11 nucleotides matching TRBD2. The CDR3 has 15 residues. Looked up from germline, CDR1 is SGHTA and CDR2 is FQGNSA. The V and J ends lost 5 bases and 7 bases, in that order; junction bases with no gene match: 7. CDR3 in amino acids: CASSRPTSGANEQFF. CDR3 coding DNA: TGTGCCAGCAGCAGACCGACTAGCGGGGCAAATGAGCAGTTCTTC. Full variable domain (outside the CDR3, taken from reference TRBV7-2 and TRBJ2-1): GAGVSQSPSNKVTEKGKDVELRCDPISGHTALYWYRQSLGQGLEFLIYFQGNSAPDKSGLPSDRFSAERTGGSVSTLTIQRTQQEDSAVYLCASSRPTSGANEQFFGPGTRLTVL.

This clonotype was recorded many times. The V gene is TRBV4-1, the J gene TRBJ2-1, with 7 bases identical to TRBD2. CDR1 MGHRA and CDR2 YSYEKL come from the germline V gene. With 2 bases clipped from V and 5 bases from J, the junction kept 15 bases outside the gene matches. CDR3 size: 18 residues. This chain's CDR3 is CASSQLKFRGRGDNEQFF. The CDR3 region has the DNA TGCGCCAGCAGCCAACTTAAATTCCGGGGCCGGGGGGACAATGAGCAGTTCTTC.

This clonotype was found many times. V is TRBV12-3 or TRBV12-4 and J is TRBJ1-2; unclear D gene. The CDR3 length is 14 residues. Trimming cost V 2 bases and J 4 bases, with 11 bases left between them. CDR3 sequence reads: CASSLNSLTYGYTF. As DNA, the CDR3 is TGTGCCAGCAGTTTAAACAGCCTAACCTATGGCTACACCTTC.

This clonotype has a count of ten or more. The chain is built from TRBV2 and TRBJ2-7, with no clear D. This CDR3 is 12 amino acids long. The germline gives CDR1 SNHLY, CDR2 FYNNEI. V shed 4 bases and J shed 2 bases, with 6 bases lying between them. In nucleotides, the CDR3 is TGTGCCAGCAGTGGAGGTCCCTACGAGCAGTACTTC. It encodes CASSGGPYEQYF. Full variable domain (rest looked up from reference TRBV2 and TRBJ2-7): EPEVTQTPSHQVTQMGQEVILRCVPISNHLYFYWYRQILGQKVEFLVSFYNNEISEKSEIFDDQFSVERPDGSNFTLKIRSTKLEDSAMYFCASSGGPYEQYFGPGTRLTVT.

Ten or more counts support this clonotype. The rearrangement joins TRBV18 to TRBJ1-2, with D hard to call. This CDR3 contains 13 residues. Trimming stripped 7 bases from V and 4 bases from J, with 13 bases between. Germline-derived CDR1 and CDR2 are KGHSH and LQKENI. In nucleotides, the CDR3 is TGTGCCAGCTGTGTGGAAGAGGGCTATGGCTACACCTTC. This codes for CASCVEEGYGYTF.

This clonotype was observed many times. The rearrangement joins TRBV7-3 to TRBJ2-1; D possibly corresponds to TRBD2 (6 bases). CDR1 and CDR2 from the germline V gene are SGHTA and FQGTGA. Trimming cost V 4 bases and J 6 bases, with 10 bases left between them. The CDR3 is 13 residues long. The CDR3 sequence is CASSSIGGNEQFF. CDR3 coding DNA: TGTGCCAGCAGCTCTATCGGGGGCAATGAGCAGTTCTTC.

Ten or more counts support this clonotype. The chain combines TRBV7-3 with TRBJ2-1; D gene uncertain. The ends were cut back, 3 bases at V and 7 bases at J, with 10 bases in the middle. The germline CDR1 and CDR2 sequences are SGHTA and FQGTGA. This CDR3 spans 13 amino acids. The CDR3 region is CASSFQLGNEQFF. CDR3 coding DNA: TGTGCCAGCAGCTTTCAACTCGGAAATGAGCAGTTCTTC.

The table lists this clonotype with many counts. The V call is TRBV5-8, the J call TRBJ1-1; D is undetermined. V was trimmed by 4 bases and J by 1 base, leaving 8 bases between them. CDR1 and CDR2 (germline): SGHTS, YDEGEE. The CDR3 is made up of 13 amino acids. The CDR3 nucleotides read TGTGCCAGCAGCCTGACGCGGAACACTGAAGCTTTCTTT. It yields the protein CASSLTRNTEAFF.

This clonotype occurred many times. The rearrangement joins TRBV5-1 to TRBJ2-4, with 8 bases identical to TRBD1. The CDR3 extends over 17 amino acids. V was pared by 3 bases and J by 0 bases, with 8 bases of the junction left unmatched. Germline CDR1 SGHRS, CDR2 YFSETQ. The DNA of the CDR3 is TGCGCCAGCAGCTCCTCCGGGACAGGTGGAGCCAAAAACATTCAGTACTTC. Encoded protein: CASSSSGTGGAKNIQYF.

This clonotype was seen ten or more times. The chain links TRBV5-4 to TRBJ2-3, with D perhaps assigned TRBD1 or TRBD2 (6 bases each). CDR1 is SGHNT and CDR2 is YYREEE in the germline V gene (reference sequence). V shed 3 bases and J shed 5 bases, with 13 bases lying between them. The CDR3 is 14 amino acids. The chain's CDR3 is CASSSWGAVDTQYF. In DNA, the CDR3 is TGTGCCAGCAGCTCGTGGGGGGCCGTAGATACGCAGTATTTT.

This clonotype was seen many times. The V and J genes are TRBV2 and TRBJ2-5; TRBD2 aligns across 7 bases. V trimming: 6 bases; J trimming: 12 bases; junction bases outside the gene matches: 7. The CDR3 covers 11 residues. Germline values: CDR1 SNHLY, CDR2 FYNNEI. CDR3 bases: TGTGCCAGCAGCCAAACTAGCGTGAAGTACTTC. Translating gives CASSQTSVKYF.

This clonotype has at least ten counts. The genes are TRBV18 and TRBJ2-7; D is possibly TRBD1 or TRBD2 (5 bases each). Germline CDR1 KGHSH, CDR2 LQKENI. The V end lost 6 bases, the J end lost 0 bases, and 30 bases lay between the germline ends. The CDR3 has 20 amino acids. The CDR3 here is CASSTTGTAPSNQSSYEQYV. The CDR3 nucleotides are TGTGCCAGCTCGACTACCGGGACGGCCCCATCTAACCAGAGCTCCTACGAGCAGTACGTC.

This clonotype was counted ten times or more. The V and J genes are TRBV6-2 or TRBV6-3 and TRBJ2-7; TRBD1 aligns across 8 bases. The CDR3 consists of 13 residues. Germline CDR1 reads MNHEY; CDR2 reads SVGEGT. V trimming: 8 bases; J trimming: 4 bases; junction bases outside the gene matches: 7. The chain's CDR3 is CASESGQGYEQYF. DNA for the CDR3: TGTGCCAGCGAGTCTGGACAGGGATACGAGCAGTACTTC.

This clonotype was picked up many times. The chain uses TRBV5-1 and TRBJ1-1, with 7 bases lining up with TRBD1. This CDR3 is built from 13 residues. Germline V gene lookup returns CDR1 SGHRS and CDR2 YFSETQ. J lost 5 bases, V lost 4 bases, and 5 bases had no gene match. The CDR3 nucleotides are TGCGCCAGCAGCCGACAGGGCAGGACTGAAGCTTTCTTT. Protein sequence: CASSRQGRTEAFF. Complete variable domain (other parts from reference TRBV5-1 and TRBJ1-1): KAGVTQTPRYLIKTRGQQVTLSCSPISGHRSVSWYQQTPGQGLQFLFEYFSETQRNKGNFPGRFSGRQFSNSRSEMNVSTLELGDSALYLCASSRQGRTEAFFGQGTRLTVV.

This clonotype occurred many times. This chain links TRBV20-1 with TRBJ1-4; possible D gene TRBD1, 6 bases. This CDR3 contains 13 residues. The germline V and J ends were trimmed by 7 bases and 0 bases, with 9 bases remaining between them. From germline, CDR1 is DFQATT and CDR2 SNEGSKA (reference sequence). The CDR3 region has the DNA TGCAGTGTGGGGGGGCCAACTAATGAAAAACTGTTTTTT. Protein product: CSVGGPTNEKLFF.

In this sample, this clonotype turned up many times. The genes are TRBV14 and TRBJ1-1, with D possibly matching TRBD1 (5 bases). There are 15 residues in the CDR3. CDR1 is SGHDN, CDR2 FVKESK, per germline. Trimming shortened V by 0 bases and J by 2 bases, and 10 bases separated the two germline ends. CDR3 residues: CASSQEVRANTEAFF. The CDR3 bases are TGTGCCAGCAGCCAAGAAGTCAGGGCAAACACTGAAGCTTTCTTT. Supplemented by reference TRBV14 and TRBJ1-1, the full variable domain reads EAGVTQFPSHSVIEKGQTVTLRCDPISGHDNLYWYRRVMGKEIKFLLHFVKESKQDESGMPNNRFLAERTGGTYSTLKVQPAELEDSGVYFCASSQEVRANTEAFFGQGTRLTVV.

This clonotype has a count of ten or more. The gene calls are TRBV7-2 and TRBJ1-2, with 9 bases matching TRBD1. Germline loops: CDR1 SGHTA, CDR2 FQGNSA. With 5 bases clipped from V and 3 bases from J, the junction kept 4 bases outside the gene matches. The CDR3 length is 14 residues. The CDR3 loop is CASSPDRGDYGYTF. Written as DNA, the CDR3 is TGTGCCAGCAGCCCGGACAGGGGCGACTATGGCTACACCTTC. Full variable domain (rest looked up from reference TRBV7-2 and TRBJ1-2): GAGVSQSPSNKVTEKGKDVELRCDPISGHTALYWYRQSLGQGLEFLIYFQGNSAPDKSGLPSDRFSAERTGGSVSTLTIQRTQQEDSAVYLCASSPDRGDYGYTFGSGTRLTVV.

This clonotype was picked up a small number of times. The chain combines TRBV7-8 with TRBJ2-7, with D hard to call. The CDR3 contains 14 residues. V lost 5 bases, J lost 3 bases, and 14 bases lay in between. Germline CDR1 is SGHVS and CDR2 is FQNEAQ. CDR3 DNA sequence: TGTGCCAGCAGCCCACGCGAAGCTAGCTACGAGCAGTACTTC. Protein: CASSPREASYEQYF.

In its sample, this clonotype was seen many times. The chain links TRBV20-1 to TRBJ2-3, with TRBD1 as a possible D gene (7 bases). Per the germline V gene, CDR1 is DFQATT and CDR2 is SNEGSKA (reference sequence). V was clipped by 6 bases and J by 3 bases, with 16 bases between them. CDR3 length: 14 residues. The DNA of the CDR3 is TGCAGTGCCCCGGCAGGGGGGTTGACAGATACGCAGTATTTT. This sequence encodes CSAPAGGLTDTQYF.

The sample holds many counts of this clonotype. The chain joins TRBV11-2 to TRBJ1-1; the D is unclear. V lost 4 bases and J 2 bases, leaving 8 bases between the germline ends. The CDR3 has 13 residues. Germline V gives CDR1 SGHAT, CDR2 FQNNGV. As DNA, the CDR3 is TGTGCCAGCAGCTCACAAGAAAACACTGAAGCTTTCTTT. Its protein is CASSSQENTEAFF.

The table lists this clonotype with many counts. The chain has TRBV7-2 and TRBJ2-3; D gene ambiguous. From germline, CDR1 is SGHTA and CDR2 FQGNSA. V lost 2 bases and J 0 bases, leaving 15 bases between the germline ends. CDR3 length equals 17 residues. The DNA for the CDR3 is TGTGCCAGCAGCTTAATGTTGCGTGTGAGGAGCACAGATACGCAGTATTTT. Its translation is CASSLMLRVRSTDTQYF.

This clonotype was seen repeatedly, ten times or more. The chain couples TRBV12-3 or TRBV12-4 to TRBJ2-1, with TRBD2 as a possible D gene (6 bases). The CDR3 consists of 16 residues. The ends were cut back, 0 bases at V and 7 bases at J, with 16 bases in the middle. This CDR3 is CASSLAGGGTGNEQFF. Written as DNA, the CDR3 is TGTGCCAGCAGTTTAGCGGGTGGAGGGACGGGGAATGAGCAGTTCTTC.

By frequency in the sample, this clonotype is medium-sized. This CDR3 is CASSLAGGPSSYNEQFF. The CDR3 nucleotides are TGTGCCAGCTCTCTAGCGGGGGGCCCAAGCTCCTACAATGAGCAGTTCTTC. The chain couples TRBV4-2 to TRBJ2-1; 11 positions match TRBD2. This CDR3 is built from 17 residues. Losses at the gene ends were 8 bases for V and 0 bases for J; bases not matched to a gene: 9. CDR1 and CDR2 (germline): LGHNA, YNFKEQ.

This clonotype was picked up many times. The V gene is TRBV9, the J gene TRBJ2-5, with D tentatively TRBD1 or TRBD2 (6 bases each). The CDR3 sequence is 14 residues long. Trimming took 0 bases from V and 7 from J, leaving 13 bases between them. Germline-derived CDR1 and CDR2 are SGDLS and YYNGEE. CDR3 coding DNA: TGTGCCAGCAGCGTAGAACTAGGAGGGGGGACCCAGTACTTC. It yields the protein CASSVELGGGTQYF. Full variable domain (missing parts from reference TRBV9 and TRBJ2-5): DSGVTQTPKHLITATGQRVTLRCSPRSGDLSVYWYQQSLDQGLQFLIQYYNGEERAKGNILERFSAQQFPDLHSELNLSSLELGDSALYFCASSVELGGGTQYFGPGTRLLVL.

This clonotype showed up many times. CDR3 DNA sequence: TGTGCCAGCAGCATCGGGACAGCACAAGAGACCCAGTACTTC. This gives the protein CASSIGTAQETQYF. The chain couples TRBV9 to TRBJ2-5; TRBD1 agrees at 7 bases. The CDR3 is 14 amino acids. Germline CDR1 SGDLS, CDR2 YYNGEE. Trimming cost V 4 bases and J 2 bases; bases outside gene matches: 5.